This TCR beta chain was sequenced in a study of blood T cells in healthy people across ages (dated by TCRdb to between 2015 and 2016). At the level of the whole study: Template switching captured roughly one uniquely barcoded TCR beta cDNA molecule per two T cells in model experiments. Using deep sequencing normalized with unique cDNA molecular identifiers, the study measured how TCR beta repertoire diversity changes with age. Four age groups were formed from the donors: young (average roughly 16 years), middle-aged (around 40), aged (about 68) and long-lived (less than 85). To avoid experimental bias, donors of different ages were distributed randomly across sequencing lanes. For two donors (one aged 18 to 29 and one aged 80 or older), the study analyzed two additional independent replicas of 1 million unique cDNA reads from the same blood draw. Here is what the overall study found, with its caveats: Observed TCR beta diversity per million T cells fell roughly linearly with age, and a significant reduction was already apparent by age about 43. Bulk unsorted PBMC profiling prevented conclusive comparison of naive and antigen-experienced compartments. Compared with the aged group, more naive CD4+ T cells, fewer expanded clones and increased TCR diversity were shown by the long-lived group, suggesting age selection. Observed TCR beta diversity correlated strongly with the percentage of naive T cells measured by flow cytometry. Estimates of total diversity based on one million sequenced T cells were regarded as lower bounds and as underestimates. Donor CMV infection status was unknown, potentially confounding age-related changes in expanded clonotypes.

For this clonotype: Its antigen is still unknown. Base qualities are missing; no much larger clone stands one base away.

Cut back by 3 bases and 4 bases, the V and J ends lie 14 bases apart. As encoded in the germline V gene, CDR1 is SGDLS while CDR2 is YYNGEE. Including cysteine and phenylalanine, the CDR3 has 15 amino acids. CDR3 DNA only is kept here, 45 bases in frame from base 1. Library preparation was by 5' RACE. Instrument used: Illumina HiSeq 2500. The second PCR ran for roughly 7 to 12 cycles and used a J-beta primer mix along with a sample-barcoded 5' primer. A unique molecular identifier was introduced onto each TCR beta cDNA molecule by a template-switch 5' adaptor carrying 12 random nucleotides. Each sample yielded at least 2.5 million CDR3-containing paired-end reads. All of the RNA was converted into first-strand cDNA using the Mint cDNA synthesis kit, with a TRBC-specific oligonucleotide serving as the primer. All cDNA was treated with uracil-DNA glycosylase and then went through a first 18-cycle PCR with the universal primers M1SS and BC2_uni_R. In the authors' own workflow: Each sample was normalized by randomly selecting 1 million high-quality reads, each carrying a distinct molecular identifier. Reads sharing molecular identifiers were discarded rather than binned into consensus sequences. MiTCR, set to a Q25 quality threshold and the strictest error-elimination algorithm, was used for CDR3 identification, clonotype clustering and error correction. A nonparametric unseen species model using Euler transformation provided a lower-bound estimate of total TCR beta diversity. The public reads were quality trimmed at Q25 with fastp and then assembled into clones with MiXCR by TCRdb, keeping productive beta chains. Each entry merges the rows of one CDR3 protein and shows their most common DNA and genes. TCRdb assigned the V and J calls; the authors' analysis was not used. This sample lists about 1,400,000 distinct CDR3 sequences; roughly 59% were detected once. Clones ranked in the top ten supply 5% to 7% of the sample.

The roughly 39 donors, aged roughly 6 to 95 years, were systemically healthy Caucasian individuals from Russia. Each donor gave about 11 milliliters of peripheral blood, drawn into EDTA-treated Vacutainer tubes. Ficoll-Paque density-gradient centrifugation was used to isolate PBMCs, with at least 7 million obtained per sample. Trizol reagent was used to extract total RNA from PBMCs, with at least 5.5 micrograms per sample. For every donor, an aliquot of PBMCs went through flow cytometry to measure the percentages of naive CD45RAhigh/CD27high T cells. This clonotype was obtained from a man aged 18 to 29 in good health. Sequencing used blood. The chain is encoded by TRBV9 joined to TRBJ1-3; a tentative D call is TRBD1 (5 bases match). The DNA reads as follows: TGTGCCAGCAGCGCCCGGGACTCTATGGGAAACACCATATATTTT. Translated, it gives CASSARDSMGNTIYF.